This T cell receptor beta chain was recorded in a study of blood T cells in healthy people across ages. Study-level points and caveats: Donor CMV status, an unknown factor, possibly confounded changes in expanded clonotypes. Estimates drawn from one million T cells were deemed to understate diversity.

A few counts support this clonotype. Its antigen is unidentified. Every sample yielded at least 6 million isolated PBMCs. This CDR3 contains 15 residues. V shed 7 bases and J 3 bases; nucleotides not matched to a gene: 11. In germline, CDR1 is SGHTA, CDR2 FQGNSA. Sample-barcoded 5' priming and a J-beta primer mix drove a second PCR of roughly 6 to 12 cycles. Each cDNA molecule carried a tag from a template-switch adaptor that contained 12 random nucleotides. TCRdb reanalysed the 5' RACE reads using MiXCR and keeps one entry per CDR3 protein. This sample has some 1.8 million distinct CDR3 sequences; approximately 39% occur once, and the top ten carry roughly 24%.

This sequence was found in a human donor in good health. The chain joins TRBV7-2 to TRBJ2-7, with 8 nucleotides matching TRBD2. The sequenced sample consisted of blood. CDR3: CASTLRGGTIYEQYF. The CDR3 DNA follows: TGTGCCAGCACCCTCCGGGGGGGCACTATCTACGAGCAGTACTTC.